These 27 T cell receptor beta chains were all obtained from the same sample, sequenced in a study of blood T cell repertoires in COVID-19. Using immunoSEQ multiplex PCR, the repertoire was profiled, and TCRdb retains in-frame clones only, with some absent. The sample lists 150,000 to 200,000 clones; about 90% were seen once. Source material: PBMCs or T cells enriched from blood (not recorded which). The receptors were sampled from a human donor with acute COVID-19. The donor label of this sample is uncertain.

This clone came up once. The chain is built from TRBV2 and TRBJ1-3; 7 nucleotides align to TRBD1. The V gene's germline CDR1 is SNHLY and CDR2 FYNNEI. This CDR3 comprises 15 residues. V lost 6 bases and J lost 4; bases outside the gene matches: 9. The CDR3 region has the DNA TGTGCCAGCAGGACAGGGTCAGGGGCCGGAAACACCATATATTTT. This sequence encodes CASRTGSGAGNTIYF.

V and J are TRBV3-1 (or the pseudogene TRBV3-2) and TRBJ1-4; weak D call: TRBD1 (5 bases). The germline CDR1 and CDR2 sequences are LGHDT and YNNKEL (reference sequence). This CDR3 comprises 14 residues. V was trimmed by 0 bases and J by 7 bases, leaving 9 bases between them. The CDR3 loop is CASSQEGRGEKLFF. CDR3 in DNA: TGTGCCAGCAGCCAAGAGGGGAGGGGTGAAAAACTGTTTTTT.

This clone was seen only a few times. The chain carries TRBV7-9 and TRBJ1-2; tentative D call: TRBD1 (5 bases). Per the germline V gene, CDR1 is SEHNR and CDR2 is FQNEAQ (reference sequence). Trimming pared 7 bases from V and 5 bases from J, leaving 14 bases between. The CDR3 spans 13 residues. The CDR3: CASTRERGYGYTF. The CDR3 nucleotides read TGTGCCAGCACCCGTGAACGGGGGTATGGCTACACCTTC.

Turning to this clone: At one of its ends the junction is not consistent with the germline gene, which may arise from a read error. The sample holds other DNA sequences that translate to the same CDR3. The genes are TRBV19 and TRBJ1-2; tentative D call: TRBD1 (5 bases). CDR3 length: 13 amino acids. Germline V lookup: CDR1 LNHDA, CDR2 SQIVND (reference sequence). The CDR3 sequence: CASSNGGDYGYTF. The CDR3 DNA follows: TGTGCCAGCAGTAATGGGGGGGACTATGGCTACACCTTC.

This clone was counted a few times. This chain uses TRBV11-1 with TRBJ1-6, with a tentative D call TRBD1 (5 bases). V was pared by 3 bases and J by 7 bases, with 13 bases between. The germline CDR1 and CDR2 sequences are SGHAT and FQDESV (reference sequence). CDR3 length: 15 residues. The DNA of the CDR3 is TGTGCCAGCAGCTTGAGCGACAGTCTAAATTCACCCCTCCACTTT. Protein: CASSLSDSLNSPLHF.

The chain couples TRBV12-3 or TRBV12-4 to TRBJ2-7; possibly TRBD1 for D (5 bases). This CDR3 contains 13 residues. V lost 5 bases and J lost 2, with 10 bases in between. The CDR3 DNA follows: TGTGCCAGCAGTCCACAGGACCCCTACGAGCAGTACTTC. It encodes CASSPQDPYEQYF.

The chain employs TRBV7-2 and TRBJ2-4, with a possible D match to TRBD2 (6 bases). CDR3 length equals 15 residues. V lost 1 base, J lost 6 bases, and 13 bases lay in between. Germline assignment: CDR1 SGHTA and CDR2 FQGNSA. The CDR3 loop reads CASSLGRAGGNIQYF. In nucleotides, the CDR3 is TGTGCCAGCAGCTTAGGTAGGGCCGGGGGAAACATTCAGTACTTC.

The chain recombines TRBV12-3 or TRBV12-4 with TRBJ2-3; TRBD1 might be the D (5 bases). The germline V and J ends were trimmed by 10 bases and 9 bases, with 14 bases remaining between them. There are 11 residues in the CDR3. In DNA, the CDR3 is TGTGCCACCGGAGACAGTGGGACGCAGTATTTT. Translation: CATGDSGTQYF.

The rearrangement joins TRBV19 to TRBJ2-5, with unresolved D. This CDR3 has 13 residues. Per germline, CDR1 LNHDA and CDR2 SQIVND (reference sequence). V lost 3 bases, J lost 5 bases, and 10 bases lay in between. CDR3 in DNA: TGTGCCAGTAGTATGCGGTTCTGGGAGACCCAGTACTTC. Translating it yields CASSMRFWETQYF.

This clone came up many times. This chain uses TRBV5-4 with TRBJ1-1, with 9 bases identical to TRBD1. Germline-derived CDR1 and CDR2 are SGHNT and YYREEE (reference sequence). The CDR3 consists of 18 residues. J gave up 0 bases and V 4 bases, and 13 bases lay outside the gene matches. The chain's CDR3 is CASSPWDRALVMNTEAFF. In nucleotides, the CDR3 is TGTGCCAGCAGCCCGTGGGACAGGGCCCTTGTAATGAACACTGAAGCTTTCTTT. The full variable domain, completed using reference TRBV5-4 and TRBJ1-1, is ETGVTQSPTHLIKTRGQQVTLRCSSQSGHNTVSWYQQALGQGPQFIFQYYREEENGRGNFPPRFSGLQFPNYSSELNVNALELDDSALYLCASSPWDRALVMNTEAFFGQGTRLTVV.

The chain couples TRBV30 to TRBJ2-6; 7 nucleotides line up with TRBD1. Germline CDR1 and CDR2: GTSNPN and SVGIG (reference sequence). V was clipped by 6 bases and J by 0 bases; unmatched bases: 5. The CDR3 is made up of 15 amino acids. The CDR3 DNA reads as TGTGCCTGTACCGGGACAGCCTCTGGGGCCAACGTCCTGACTTTC. This sequence encodes CACTGTASGANVLTF.

The chain carries TRBV28 and TRBJ2-5, with TRBD1 matching 8 bases. J lost 6 bases, V lost 7 bases, and 13 bases had no gene match. CDR1 is MDHEN and CDR2 is SYDVKM in the germline V gene. This CDR3 is built from 15 residues. The CDR3, as DNA: TGTGCCAGCACTACGGGACAGGCGGCCCCGAAGACCCAGTACTTC. Amino acids: CASTTGQAAPKTQYF.

This chain connects TRBV11-1 to TRBJ1-4; TRBD1 matches at 9 bases. The CDR3 contains 14 residues. Germline lookup yields CDR1 SGHAT and CDR2 FQDESV (reference sequence). Losses at the gene ends were 5 bases for V and 4 bases for J; bases not matched to a gene: 2. In DNA, the CDR3 is TGTGCCAGCAGCCTGGGACAGGGTAATGAAAAACTGTTTTTT. It translates to CASSLGQGNEKLFF.

Only one count was recorded for this clone. The genes are TRBV9 and TRBJ2-3; D is perhaps TRBD2 (6 bases). The germline CDR1 and CDR2 sequences are SGDLS and YYNGEE. The CDR3 has 15 residues. Trimming shortened V by 0 bases and J by 0 bases, and 8 bases separated the two germline ends. The CDR3 DNA reads TGTGCCAGCAGCGTAGTACTAGCCAGCACAGATACGCAGTATTTT. Protein sequence: CASSVVLASTDTQYF.

About this clone: The junction does not match germline at one end; this may be a read error. The chain carries TRBV27 and TRBJ1-6, with TRBD1 matching over 8 bases. Germline V gives CDR1 MNHEY, CDR2 SMNVEV (reference sequence). CDR3 size: 16 residues. CDR3 nucleotide sequence: TGTGCCAGCACCTGGACAGGGCCGGGCTATTATTCACCCCTCCACTTT. This codes for CASTWTGPGYYSPLHF.

The V call is TRBV27, the J call TRBJ2-3; the match to TRBD2 covers 13 bases. Germline V gene sequence: CDR1 MNHEY, CDR2 SMNVEV (reference sequence). The CDR3 contains 16 residues. Trimming cost V 0 bases and J 6 bases; bases outside gene matches: 3. This CDR3 reads CASSLSTSGGTDTQYF. For the CDR3, the DNA is TGTGCCAGCAGTTTATCGACTAGCGGGGGGACGGATACGCAGTATTTT.

The V and J genes are TRBV19 and TRBJ1-1; perhaps TRBD1 as D (6 bases). The CDR3 loop spans 11 amino acids. Germline V gives CDR1 LNHDA, CDR2 SQIVND (reference sequence). Trimming left V 2 bases short and J 8 bases short, with 6 bases between. The CDR3 sequence: CASSIQGEAFF. The CDR3 DNA reads TGTGCCAGTAGTATACAGGGGGAAGCTTTCTTT.

This clone has more than one count but fewer than ten. The rearrangement links TRBV19 to TRBJ1-5, with 7 bases identical to TRBD1. With V trimmed by 1 base and J by 11 bases, 8 bases remained unmatched. Germline CDR1 reads LNHDA; CDR2 reads SQIVND (reference sequence). The CDR3 runs to 14 residues. Here the CDR3 reads CASSIVQGLETQHF. CDR3 DNA: TGTGCCAGTAGTATAGTACAGGGGTTAGAGACCCAGCATTTT. Variable domain in full (rest from reference TRBV19 and TRBJ1-5): DGGITQSPKYLFRKEGQNVTLSCEQNLNHDAMYWYRQDPGQGLRLIYYSQIVNDFQKGDIAEGYSVSREKKESFPLTVTSAQKNPTAFYLCASSIVQGLETQHFGDGTRLSIL.

This chain joins TRBV9 and TRBJ2-2; TRBD1 matches at 9 bases. Per germline, CDR1 SGDLS and CDR2 YYNGEE. The J segment lost 3 bases and the V segment lost 3 bases, leaving 6 bases of the junction unmatched. CDR3 length: 16 amino acids. The CDR3 region has the DNA TGTGCCAGCAGCGACCGACAGGGGGAGGACACCGGGGAGCTGTTTTTT. It yields the protein CASSDRQGEDTGELFF.

This sequence joins TRBV4-3 and TRBJ1-4; D remains ambiguous. Trimming took off 2 bases at V and 8 bases at J, with 21 bases between the two ends. Germline CDR1 is LGHNA and CDR2 is YSLEER. CDR3 length: 17 residues. CDR3 sequence: CASSQNPSTWQWEKLFF. The CDR3 bases are TGCGCCAGCAGCCAAAACCCTAGTACATGGCAGTGGGAAAAACTGTTTTTT.

The V gene is TRBV4-3, the J gene TRBJ2-7, with a tentative D call TRBD2 (5 bases). Germline V lookup: CDR1 LGHNA, CDR2 YSLEER. The V end was cut by 0 bases, the J end by 0 bases, with 15 bases between. The CDR3 has 17 amino acids. This CDR3 reads CASSQDRRKGYSYEQYF. As DNA, the CDR3 is TGCGCCAGCAGCCAAGATCGGAGGAAGGGCTACTCCTACGAGCAGTACTTC.

The gene calls are TRBV12-5 and TRBJ2-3; 8 nucleotides match TRBD2. Trimming cost V 1 base and J 2 bases; bases outside gene matches: 23. This CDR3 contains 22 residues. The germline V gene has CDR1 LGHNT and CDR2 FRNRAP. This chain's CDR3 is CASGLAPRGGARRTQHTDTQYF. Here the CDR3 DNA reads TGTGCTAGTGGTTTGGCCCCCCGGGGGGGGGCGCGAAGGACACAACACACAGATACGCAGTATTTT. The full variable domain, with the rest looked up from reference TRBV12-5 and TRBJ2-3, is DARVTQTPRHKVTEMGQEVTMRCQPILGHNTVFWYRQTMMQGLELLAYFRNRAPLDDSGMPKDRFSAEMPDATLATLKIQPSEPRDSAVYFCASGLAPRGGARRTQHTDTQYFGPGTRLTVL.

V gene TRBV7-9 combines with J gene TRBJ2-7, with D possibly matching TRBD2 (5 bases). Trimming left V 4 bases short and J 6 bases short, with 16 bases between. The CDR3 runs 14 residues. Germline lookup yields CDR1 SEHNR and CDR2 FQNEAQ (reference sequence). The CDR3: CASSSYLDLGEQYF. CDR3 coding DNA: TGTGCCAGCAGCTCCTACCTGGACTTGGGCGAGCAGTACTTC.

This sequence joins TRBV7-6 and TRBJ1-5, with 8 bases aligning to TRBD1. The germline V gene has CDR1 SGHVS and CDR2 FNYEAQ. The length of the CDR3 is 17 residues. V shed 3 bases, J shed 7 bases, and the junction held 14 bases outside the gene matches. CDR3 nucleotide sequence: TGTGCCAGCAGCTTGGTTCCGGGACAGGTGGAGGGACAGCCCCAGCATTTT. It yields the protein CASSLVPGQVEGQPQHF.

V usage is TRBV5-1 and J usage is TRBJ1-4, with TRBD1 identical over 9 bases. Germline V gene lookup returns CDR1 SGHRS and CDR2 YFSETQ. This CDR3 spans 15 amino acids. Trimming took 0 bases from V and 8 from J; bases not matched to a gene: 5. The CDR3 here is CASSLEGTGKEKLFF. The CDR3, as DNA: TGCGCCAGCAGCTTGGAGGGGACAGGGAAGGAAAAACTGTTTTTT.

Only one count was recorded for this clone. This chain uses TRBV5-4 with TRBJ1-2; D is unresolved. Germline values: CDR1 SGHNT, CDR2 YYREEE (reference sequence). This CDR3 contains 13 residues. The germline V and J ends were trimmed by 0 bases and 8 bases, with 11 bases remaining between them. In DNA, the CDR3 is TGTGCCAGCAGCTTGGTCGGGGTAAAGGGCTACACCTTC. The encoded protein is CASSLVGVKGYTF.

This chain links TRBV4-3 with TRBJ2-2, with D tentatively TRBD2 (6 bases). There are 18 residues in the CDR3. Deletions cut 2 bases from V and 1 base from J, with 17 bases between. Germline CDR1 LGHNA, CDR2 YSLEER. The CDR3 nucleotides are TGCGCCAGCAGCCAACTAATATTAGGGGACTGGAACACCGGGGAGCTGTTTTTT. Translating gives CASSQLILGDWNTGELFF.